The T cell receptor beta chain described here comes from a study of cytomegalovirus exposure and HLA in healthy donors. Findings and limits, study-wide: Specificity of a few CMV-associated chains for CMV antigens was verified in vitro. The authors reported that TCR beta sequences could predict HLA-A and HLA-B alleles. These predictions were accurate for most subjects in the first cohort.

V was clipped by 5 bases and J by 2 bases, with 15 bases between them. Germline V CDR1 and CDR2: SEHNR, FQNEAQ (reference sequence). CDR3 length: 16 residues. A word on this clone: Antigen unknown.

PCR involved 60 Vbeta and 13 Jbeta primers. Only in-frame clones appear in the TCRdb table, and some are missing; sequencing was by immunoSEQ multiplex PCR. The sample includes roughly 120,000 clones, roughly 70% seen only once; the top ten take 6.6%. Input material: PBMCs. The chain links TRBV7-9 to TRBJ2-2, with D possibly being TRBD2 (6 bases). The sequence came from a man aged 40-50 years in good health and CMV-seropositive. In nucleotides, the CDR3 is TGTGCCAGCAGCCCCGCCGGAGGGCTAAACACCGGGGAGCTGTTTTTT. Its translation is CASSPAGGLNTGELFF.